Each of the 13 T cell receptor beta chains below was sequenced from the same sample in a study of T cells in Graves' hyperthyroidism and ophthalmopathy. TCR beta CDR3 sequences were amplified from RNA transcripts. Initially, a first-round RT-PCR of the TCR CDR3 employed the HTBI primer set. TCRdb reanalysed the multiplex PCR reads using MiXCR and keeps one entry per CDR3 protein. The data hold under 350,000 distinct CDR3 sequences, with 18% observed a single time. The sequencing sample was made of blood. These receptors were taken from a woman aged 50 to 60 with Graves' hyperthyroidism.

The V and J genes are TRBV27 and TRBJ1-2; no reliable D call. Germline CDR1 is MNHEY and CDR2 is SMNVEV (reference sequence). The CDR3 sequence is 14 residues long. V dropped 4 bases and J dropped 7 bases, with 16 bases sitting between them. CDR3 sequence: CASSSQAVEGGYTF. For the CDR3, the DNA is TGTGCCAGCAGTTCTCAGGCCGTGGAGGGTGGCTACACCTTC.

This clonotype has just a few counts. V usage is TRBV7-2 and J usage is TRBJ2-4, with no clear D. V shed 5 bases and J shed 3 bases, with 11 bases lying between them. The CDR3 is 14 amino acids. Germline V gene data show CDR1 as SGHTA and CDR2 as FQGNSA. The CDR3 protein is CASSRPGDKNIQYF. Here the CDR3 DNA reads TGTGCCAGCAGCCGCCCCGGAGACAAAAACATTCAGTACTTC.

Remarks on this clonotype: Sequence at one end of the junction differs from germline and may be a read error. CDR3 sequence reads: CANSFFQVHTGELFF. As DNA, the CDR3 is TGTGCCAACAGTTTCTTTCAGGTTCACACCGGGGAGCTGTTTTTT. The chain links TRBV12-3 or TRBV12-4 to TRBJ2-2; D is undetermined. The CDR3 spans 15 residues.

J is TRBJ2-7 and V is TRBV7-3; 10 nucleotides agree with TRBD2. Germline-derived CDR1 and CDR2 are SGHTA and FQGTGA. V shed 4 bases, J shed 2 bases, and the junction held 5 bases outside the gene matches. The CDR3 has 15 residues. CDR3 coding DNA: TGTGCCAGCAGCTCCGGACTAGCGGATACCTACGAGCAGTACTTC. This gives the protein CASSSGLADTYEQYF.

In the case of this clonotype: This may be a read error: a much more frequent sequence differs by one nucleotide. This sequence joins TRBV2 and TRBJ2-3; D might be TRBD1 (6 bases). The germline CDR1 and CDR2 sequences are SNHLY and FYNNEI. This CDR3 spans 14 amino acids. The CDR3 nucleotides read TGTGCCGGCAGTGAACAGGGTTATGGAGATACGCAGTATTTT. It yields the protein CAGSEQGYGDTQYF.

The rearrangement uses TRBV7-8 and TRBJ2-3, with 9 bases matching TRBD1. J was trimmed by 2 bases and V by 1 base; bases with no gene match: 10. The CDR3 sequence is 18 residues long. The V gene's germline CDR1 is SGHVS and CDR2 FQNEAQ. The CDR3 DNA reads TGTGCCAGCAGCTTAGATCGAACCGGGACAGGGTACACAGATACGCAGTATTTT. This codes for CASSLDRTGTGYTDTQYF.

This chain joins TRBV6-1 and TRBJ1-1; D is unclear. Germline-derived CDR1 and CDR2 are MNHNS and SASEGT. Trimming shortened V by 5 bases and J by 3 bases, and 13 bases separated the two germline ends. CDR3 length equals 14 residues. This CDR3 reads CASSQIRTHTEAFF. As DNA, the CDR3 is TGTGCCAGCAGTCAAATTCGGACTCACACTGAAGCTTTCTTT.

The chain uses TRBV29-1 and TRBJ1-2, with 8 bases lining up with TRBD1. After removal of 1 base from V and 9 bases from J, the junction contained 13 bases not matched to a gene. CDR3 length: 15 residues. Germline values: CDR1 SQVTM, CDR2 ANQGSEA. In DNA form, the CDR3 reads TGCAGCGTTGAAGTCCAGGGGGCCATCTCCCTCAGCTACACCTTC. Its protein product is CSVEVQGAISLSYTF.

This clonotype was observed at least ten times. This chain connects TRBV5-1 to TRBJ2-5, with 8 bases fitting TRBD2. This CDR3 contains 14 residues. In germline, CDR1 is SGHRS, CDR2 YFSETQ. The V gene end was trimmed by 4 bases and the J gene end by 2 bases; junction bases not matched to a gene: 4. The CDR3 here is CASSGIAGQETQYF. DNA for the CDR3: TGCGCCAGCAGCGGAATAGCGGGGCAAGAGACCCAGTACTTC.

The chain recombines TRBV19 with TRBJ1-6, with D possibly TRBD1 on 5 matching bases. Trimming took off 7 bases at V and 5 bases at J, with 9 bases between the two ends. The germline CDR1 and CDR2 sequences are LNHDA and SQIVND (reference sequence). The CDR3 runs to 13 residues. The CDR3 here is CASNDRDNSPLHF. The CDR3 region has the DNA TGTGCCAGTAACGACAGAGATAATTCACCCCTCCACTTT.

The rearrangement links TRBV10-3 to TRBJ2-7; unclear D gene. CDR3 length: 12 residues. V lost 2 bases, J lost 5 bases, and 7 bases lay in between. Germline CDR1 reads ENHRY; CDR2 reads SYGVKD. The CDR3 is CAISERSNEQYF. DNA of the CDR3: TGTGCCATCAGTGAGAGGTCTAACGAGCAGTACTTC.

The chain has TRBV15 and TRBJ1-1; possible D gene TRBD1, 5 bases. The V gene's germline CDR1 is LNHNV and CDR2 YYDKDF (reference sequence). Trimming took off 5 bases at V and 4 bases at J, with 11 bases between the two ends. This CDR3 is 13 amino acids long. The CDR3 loop reads CATSAQGGTEAFF. CDR3 nucleotide sequence: TGTGCCACCAGCGCTCAGGGAGGCACTGAAGCTTTCTTT.

This clonotype was seen more than once but under ten times. V is TRBV6-2 or TRBV6-3 and J is TRBJ2-3, with TRBD2 identical over 7 bases. The CDR3 has 16 amino acids. Trimming took 6 bases from V and 2 from J; bases not matched to a gene: 11. CDR1 and CDR2 from the germline V gene are MNHEY and SVGEGT. The DNA of the CDR3 is TGTGCCAGCAGCCATAAAAAGACTAGCCCCACAGATACGCAGTATTTT. Translation gives CASSHKKTSPTDTQYF.